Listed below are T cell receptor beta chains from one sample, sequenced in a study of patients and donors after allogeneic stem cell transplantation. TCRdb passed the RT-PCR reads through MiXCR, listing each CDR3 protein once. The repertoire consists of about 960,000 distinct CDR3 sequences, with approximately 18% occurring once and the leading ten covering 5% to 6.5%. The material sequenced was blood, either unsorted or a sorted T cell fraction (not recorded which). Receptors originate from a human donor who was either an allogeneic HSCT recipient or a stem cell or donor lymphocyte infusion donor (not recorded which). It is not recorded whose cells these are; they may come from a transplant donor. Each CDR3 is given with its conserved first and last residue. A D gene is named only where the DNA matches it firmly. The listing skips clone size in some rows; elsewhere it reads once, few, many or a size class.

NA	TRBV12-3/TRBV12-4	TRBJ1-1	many	CASSLGNLNTEAFF	TGTGCCAGCAGTTTGGGAAATTTGAACACTGAAGCTTTCTTT
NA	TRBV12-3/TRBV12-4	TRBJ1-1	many	CASSSRQRNTEAFF	TGTGCCAGCAGTTCCAGACAGCGGAACACTGAAGCTTTCTTT
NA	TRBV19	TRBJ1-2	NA	CASSPLGTTSNYGYTF	TGTGCCAGTAGTCCATTAGGGACAACTTCTAACTATGGCTACACCTTC
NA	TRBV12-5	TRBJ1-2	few	CASGFPRSYGYTF	TGTGCTAGTGGTTTTCCCCGATCCTATGGCTACACCTTC
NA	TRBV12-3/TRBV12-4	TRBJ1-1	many	CASSSSLGGTEAFF	TGTGCCAGCAGTTCCTCGTTAGGGGGCACTGAAGCTTTCTTT
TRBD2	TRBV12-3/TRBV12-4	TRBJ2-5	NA	CASSGQRGGGETQYF	TGTGCCAGCAGTGGCCAGCGGGGGGGCGGGGAGACCCAGTACTTC
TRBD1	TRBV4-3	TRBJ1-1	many	CASSQLGQGANTEAFF	TGCGCCAGCAGCCAACTTGGACAGGGGGCGAACACTGAAGCTTTCTTT
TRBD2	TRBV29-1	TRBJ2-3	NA	CSVGRESDTQYF	TGCAGCGTAGGGCGGGAGTCAGATACGCAGTATTTT
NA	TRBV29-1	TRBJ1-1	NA	CSAHQTDGTEAFF	TGCAGCGCCCACCAGACCGATGGGACTGAAGCTTTCTTT
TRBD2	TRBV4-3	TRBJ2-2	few	CASSQELAGPGNTGELFF	TGCGCCAGCAGCCAGGAACTAGCGGGGCCAGGAAACACCGGGGAGCTGTTTTTT
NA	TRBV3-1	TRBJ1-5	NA	CASSPREINQPQHF	TGTGCCAGCAGCCCCCGGGAGATAAATCAGCCCCAGCATTTT
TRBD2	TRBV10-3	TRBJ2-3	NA	CAISEPGLAGTDTQYF	TGTGCCATCAGCGAACCGGGACTAGCGGGCACAGATACGCAGTATTTT
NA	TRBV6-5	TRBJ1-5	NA	CASSYSTGSGQPQHF	TGTGCCAGCAGTTACTCGACCGGGTCAGGTCAGCCCCAGCATTTT
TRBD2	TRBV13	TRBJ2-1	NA	CASSLDWLAGKSSYNEQFF	TGTGCCAGCAGCTTAGATTGGCTAGCGGGGAAAAGCTCCTACAATGAGCAGTTCTTC
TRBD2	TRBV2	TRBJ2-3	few	CASSPRTSGGRNTQYF	TGTGCCAGCAGTCCCCGGACTAGCGGGGGCCGGAATACGCAGTATTTT
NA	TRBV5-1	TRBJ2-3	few	CASSLQTTDTQYF	TGCGCCAGCAGCTTACAAACCACAGATACGCAGTATTTT
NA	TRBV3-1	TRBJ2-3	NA	CASSQRDRWADTQYF	TGTGCCAGCAGCCAAAGGGATAGGTGGGCAGATACGCAGTATTTT
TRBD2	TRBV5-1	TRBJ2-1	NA	CASSLDRSSGGRMEQFF	TGCGCCAGCAGCTTGGACAGGTCTAGCGGGGGGCGGATGGAGCAGTTCTTC
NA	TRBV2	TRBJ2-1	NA	CASTGTARTPPQFF	TGTGCCAGCACTGGGACGGCTAGGACGCCACCTCAGTTCTTC
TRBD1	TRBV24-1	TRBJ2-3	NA	CATSDPGQGETDTQYF	TGTGCCACCAGTGACCCCGGACAGGGTGAAACAGATACGCAGTATTTT
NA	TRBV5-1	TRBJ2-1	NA	CASSLKGPTRVGNEQFF	TGCGCCAGCAGCTTGAAGGGACCAACCCGCGTGGGCAATGAGCAGTTCTTC
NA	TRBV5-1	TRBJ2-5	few	CASSLDSGYQETQYF	TGCGCCAGCAGCTTGGATTCGGGGTACCAAGAGACCCAGTACTTC
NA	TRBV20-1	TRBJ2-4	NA	CSARGDSVAKNIQYF	TGCAGTGCCAGAGGGGACTCCGTTGCCAAAAACATTCAGTACTTC
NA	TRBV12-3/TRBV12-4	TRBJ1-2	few	CASRLRGGEDYGYTF	TGTGCCAGCAGACTACGTGGGGGCGAGGACTATGGCTACACCTTC
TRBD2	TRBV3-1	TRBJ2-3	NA	CASSLPASGSIRPDTQYF	TGTGCCAGCAGCCTTCCGGCTAGCGGGAGTATCAGGCCGGATACGCAGTATTTT
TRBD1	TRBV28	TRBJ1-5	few	CASSPQGYGQPQHF	TGTGCCAGCAGCCCACAGGGGTATGGTCAGCCCCAGCATTTT
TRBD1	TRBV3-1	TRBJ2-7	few	CASSQRDRLLF	TGTGCCAGCAGCCAACGGGACAGACTTCTCTTC
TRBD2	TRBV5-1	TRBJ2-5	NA	CASSPIEAGGETQYF	TGCGCCAGCAGCCCGATAGAGGCGGGAGGAGAGACCCAGTACTTC
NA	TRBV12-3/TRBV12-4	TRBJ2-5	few	CASSLQARKQETQYF	TGTGCCAGCAGTCTACAAGCGAGGAAGCAAGAGACCCAGTACTTC
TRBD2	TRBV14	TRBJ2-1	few	CASSHISGNYNEQFF	TGTGCCAGCAGCCATATTAGCGGGAACTACAATGAGCAGTTCTTC
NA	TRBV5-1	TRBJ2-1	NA	CASSLAPFGRKGSYNEQFF	TGCGCCAGCAGCTTGGCCCCCTTTGGACGCAAGGGCTCCTACAATGAGCAGTTCTTC
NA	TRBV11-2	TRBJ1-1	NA	CASSFREGNTEAFF	TGTGCCAGCAGCTTTCGAGAGGGGAACACTGAAGCTTTCTTT
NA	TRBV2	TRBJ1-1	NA	CASESGRAAEAFF	TGTGCCAGCGAATCTGGCAGGGCGGCTGAAGCTTTCTTT
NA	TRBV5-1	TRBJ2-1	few	CASSLEARKSYNEQFF	TGCGCCAGCAGCTTGGAGGCTAGGAAGTCCTACAATGAGCAGTTCTTC
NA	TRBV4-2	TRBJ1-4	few	CASSQVETNEKLFF	TGTGCCAGCAGCCAAGTTGAGACTAATGAAAAACTGTTTTTT
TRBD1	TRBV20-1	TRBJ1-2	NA	CSAGQGADYGYTF	TGCAGTGCTGGACAGGGGGCGGACTATGGCTACACCTTC
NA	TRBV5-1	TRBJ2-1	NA	CASSLSGQSYNEQFF	TGCGCCAGCAGCTTATCAGGACAGTCCTACAATGAGCAGTTCTTC
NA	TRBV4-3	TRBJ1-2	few	CASSQDYSNYGYTF	TGCGCCAGCAGCCAAGATTACAGCAACTATGGCTACACCTTC
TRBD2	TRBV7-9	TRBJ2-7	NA	CAGGGLAGVDEQYF	TGTGCCGGAGGGGGACTAGCGGGAGTTGACGAGCAGTACTTC
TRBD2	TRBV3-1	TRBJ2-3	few	CASSFSGTSATDTQYF	TGTGCCAGCAGCTTCTCCGGGACTAGCGCCACAGATACGCAGTATTTT
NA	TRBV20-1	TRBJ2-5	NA	CSARDRGPQETQYF	TGCAGTGCTAGAGATCGGGGGCCCCAAGAGACCCAGTACTTC
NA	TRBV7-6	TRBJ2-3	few	CASSSPPSDTQYF	TGTGCCAGCAGCTCGCCCCCATCAGATACGCAGTATTTT
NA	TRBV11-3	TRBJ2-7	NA	CASSLVGTQDAREQYF	TGTGCCAGCAGCTTAGTCGGGACACAAGACGCTCGAGAGCAGTACTTC
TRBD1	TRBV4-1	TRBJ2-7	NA	CASSQRQGVYEQYF	TGCGCCAGCAGCCAAAGGCAGGGGGTCTACGAGCAGTACTTC
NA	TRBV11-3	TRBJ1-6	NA	CASSEGDSPLHF	TGTGCCAGCAGCGAAGGGGATTCACCCCTCCACTTT
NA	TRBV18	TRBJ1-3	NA	CASSPLARTETGNTIYF	TGTGCCAGCTCACCGCTTGCAAGGACGGAAACTGGAAACACCATATATTTT
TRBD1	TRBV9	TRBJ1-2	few	CASSVSGTGAFNYGYTF	TGTGCCAGCAGCGTATCCGGGACAGGGGCCTTTAACTATGGCTACACCTTC
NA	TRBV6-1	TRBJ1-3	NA	CASSRNPTSGNTIYF	TGTGCCAGCAGTCGTAACCCCACCTCTGGAAACACCATATATTTT
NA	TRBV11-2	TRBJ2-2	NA	CASSAPGRSGPGELFF	TGTGCCAGCAGCGCTCCGGGCAGATCTGGGCCGGGGGAGCTGTTTTTT
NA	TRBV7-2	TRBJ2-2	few	CASSPRQGGNGELFF	TGTGCCAGCAGCCCCCGACAGGGAGGCAACGGGGAGCTGTTTTTT
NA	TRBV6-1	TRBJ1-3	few	CASSPQDAGNTIYF	TGTGCCAGCAGTCCCCAGGACGCCGGAAACACCATATATTTT
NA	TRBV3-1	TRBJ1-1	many	CASSQGPTEAFF	TGCGCCAGCAGCCAAGGTCCCACTGAAGCTTTCTTT
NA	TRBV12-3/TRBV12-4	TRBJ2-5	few	CASSRSEVETQYF	TGTGCCAGCAGTAGGTCGGAGGTTGAGACCCAGTACTTC
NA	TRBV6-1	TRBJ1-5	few	CASSEMGWKSNQPQHF	TGTGCCAGCAGTGAAATGGGGTGGAAGAGCAATCAGCCCCAGCATTTT